This T cell receptor beta chain was sequenced for a study of OX40 agonist ivuxolimab in advanced cancers. The overall study: Ivuxolimab, an agonist antibody against OX40 (CD134), was given to patients.

General study results and limits: Compared with others, partial responders at 0.1-3.0 mg/kg displayed clonal expansion among the lowest. The work left the antigen specificity of expanded peripheral T cells undetermined. Relative to CD4+, CD8+ T cells held more expanded clones on average.

Assay used: immunoSEQ multiplex PCR; TCRdb lists only in-frame clones, some missing. The sample consists of tens of thousands of clones, approximately 90% of them appearing once. The table lists this clone with a count of one. Its antigen is still unknown. V lost 0 bases, J lost 8 bases, and 20 bases lay in between. Germline CDR1 and CDR2: SGHRS and YFSETQ. There are 16 residues in the CDR3. The sample consisted of CD4+ or CD8+ T cells sorted from blood, taken in a trial of the OX40 agonist ivuxolimab. The V gene is TRBV5-1, the J gene TRBJ1-2, with TRBD1 as a possible D gene (5 bases). The sequence was collected from an adult with an advanced solid tumor such as melanoma, head and neck, liver or kidney cancer. CDR3 in amino acids: CASSLEVRVGVRGYTF. The CDR3 DNA reads TGCGCCAGCAGCTTGGAAGTTAGGGTAGGGGTTAGGGGCTACACCTTC.